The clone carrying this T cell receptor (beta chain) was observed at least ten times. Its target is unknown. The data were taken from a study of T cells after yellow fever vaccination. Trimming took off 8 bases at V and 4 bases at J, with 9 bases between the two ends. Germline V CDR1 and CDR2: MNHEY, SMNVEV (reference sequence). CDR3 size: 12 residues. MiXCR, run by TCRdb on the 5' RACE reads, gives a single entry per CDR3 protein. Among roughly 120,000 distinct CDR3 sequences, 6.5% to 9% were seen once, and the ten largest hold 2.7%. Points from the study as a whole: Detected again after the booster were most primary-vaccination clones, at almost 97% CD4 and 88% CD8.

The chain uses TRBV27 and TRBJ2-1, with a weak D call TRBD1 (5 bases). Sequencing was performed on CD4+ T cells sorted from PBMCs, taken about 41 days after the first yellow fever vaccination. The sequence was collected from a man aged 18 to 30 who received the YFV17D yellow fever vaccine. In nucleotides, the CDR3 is TGTGCCAGCGGACAAGAATACAATGAGCAGTTCTTC. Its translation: CASGQEYNEQFF.